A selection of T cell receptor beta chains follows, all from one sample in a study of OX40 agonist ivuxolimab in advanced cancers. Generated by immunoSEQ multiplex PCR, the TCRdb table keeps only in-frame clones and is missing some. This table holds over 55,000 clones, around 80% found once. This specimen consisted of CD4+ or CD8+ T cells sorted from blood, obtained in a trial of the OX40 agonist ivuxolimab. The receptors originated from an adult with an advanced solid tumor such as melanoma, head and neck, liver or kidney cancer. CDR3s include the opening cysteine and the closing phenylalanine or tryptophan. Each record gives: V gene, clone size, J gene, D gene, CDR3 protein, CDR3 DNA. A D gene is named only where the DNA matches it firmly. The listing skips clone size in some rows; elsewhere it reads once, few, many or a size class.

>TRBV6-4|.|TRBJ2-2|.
CASSRGGTGELFF
TGTGCCAGCAGCAGAGGTGGCACCGGGGAGCTGTTTTTT
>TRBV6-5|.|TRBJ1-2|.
CASSYSRRDGYTF
TGTGCCAGCAGTTACTCGCGACGGGATGGCTACACCTTC
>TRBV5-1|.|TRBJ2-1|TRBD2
CASSWTSGSQNEQFF
TGCGCCAGCAGCTGGACTAGCGGGAGTCAGAATGAGCAGTTCTTC
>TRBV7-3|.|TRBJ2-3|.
CASSLGSLSTDTQYF
TGTGCCAGCAGCTTGGGAAGCCTTAGCACAGATACGCAGTATTTT
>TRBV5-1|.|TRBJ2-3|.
CASSLLQGTDTQYF
TGCGCCAGCAGTCTGCTCCAGGGCACAGATACGCAGTATTTT
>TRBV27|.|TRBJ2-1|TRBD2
CASLSGSKSSYNEQFF
TGTGCCAGCCTTAGCGGGAGTAAGAGCTCCTACAATGAGCAGTTCTTC
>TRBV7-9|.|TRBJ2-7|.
CASSLTGSLGHEQYF
TGTGCCAGCAGCCTTACCGGGTCCCTGGGCCACGAGCAGTACTTC
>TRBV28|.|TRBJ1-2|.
CASSFVANEGRDYGYTF
TGTGCCAGCAGTTTTGTCGCCAATGAAGGGCGTGACTATGGCTACACCTTC
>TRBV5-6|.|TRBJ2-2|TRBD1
CASTPWDRHTGELFF
TGTGCCAGCACCCCTTGGGACAGGCACACCGGGGAGCTGTTTTTT
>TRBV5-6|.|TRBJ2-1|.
CASSFLSSYNEQFF
TGTGCCAGCAGCTTTCTGAGCTCCTACAATGAGCAGTTCTTC
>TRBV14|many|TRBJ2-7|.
CASSQVEGLEQYF
TGTGCCAGCAGCCAAGTTGAGGGGTTGGAGCAGTACTTC
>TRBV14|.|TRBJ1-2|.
CASSQNEGRNYGYTF
TGTGCCAGCAGCCAGAACGAGGGGAGGAACTATGGCTACACCTTC
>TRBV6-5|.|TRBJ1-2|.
CASSYNRAPGDGYTF
TGTGCCAGCAGTTACAACAGGGCCCCAGGGGATGGCTACACCTTC
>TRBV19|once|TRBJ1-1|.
CASSIAGYGAFF
TGTGCCAGTAGTATTGCGGGGTATGGGGCTTTCTTT
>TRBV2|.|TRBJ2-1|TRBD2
CASSGVRESLNEQFF
TGTGCCAGCAGTGGGGTGCGGGAGAGTCTCAATGAGCAGTTCTTC
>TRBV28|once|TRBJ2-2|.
CASSPAGWMGGELFF
TGTGCCAGCAGCCCCGCCGGTTGGATGGGCGGGGAGCTGTTTTTT
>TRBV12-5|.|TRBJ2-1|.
CASAPTAAYNEQFF
TGTGCTAGTGCCCCGACAGCGGCCTACAATGAGCAGTTCTTC
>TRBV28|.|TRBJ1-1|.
CASSLAGPMNTEAFF
TGTGCCAGCAGTTTAGCAGGGCCCATGAACACTGAAGCTTTCTTT
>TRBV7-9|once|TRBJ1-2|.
CASSLGLGRTNYGYTF
TGTGCCAGCAGCTTGGGGCTTGGACGGACGAACTATGGCTACACCTTC
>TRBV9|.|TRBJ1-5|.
CASNLDGDNQPQHF
TGTGCCAGCAACTTAGACGGTGACAATCAGCCCCAGCATTTT
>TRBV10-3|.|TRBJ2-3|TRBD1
CAISASDRASVDTQYF
TGTGCCATCAGTGCTTCGGACAGGGCTTCGGTGGATACGCAGTATTTT
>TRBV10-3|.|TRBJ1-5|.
CAINWGLDSNQPQHF
TGTGCCATCAACTGGGGCTTAGATAGCAATCAGCCCCAGCATTTT
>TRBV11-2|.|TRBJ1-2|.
CASSVSRGMNTF
TGTGCCAGCAGCGTTTCCCGGGGGATGAACACCTTC
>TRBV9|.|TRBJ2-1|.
CASSVEQTGEQFF
TGTGCCAGCAGCGTAGAACAGACAGGTGAGCAGTTCTTC
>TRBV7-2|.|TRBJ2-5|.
CASSLLGETQYF
TGTGCCAGCAGCTTACTCGGTGAGACCCAGTACTTC
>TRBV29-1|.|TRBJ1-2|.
CSVDGQPHGYTF
TGCAGCGTTGATGGACAGCCCCATGGCTACACCTTC
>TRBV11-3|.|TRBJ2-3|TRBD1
CASSLSGTGDTQYF
TGTGCCAGCAGCTTAAGCGGGACAGGGGATACGCAGTATTTT
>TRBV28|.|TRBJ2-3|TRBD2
CASNGAGRTGTDTQYF
TGTGCCAGCAACGGAGCGGGACGGACTGGCACAGATACGCAGTATTTT
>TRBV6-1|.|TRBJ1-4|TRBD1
CASSGGGRGNEKLFF
TGTGCCAGCAGTGGAGGGGGCAGGGGGAATGAAAAACTGTTTTTT
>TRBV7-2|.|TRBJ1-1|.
CASSLGSGLINTEAFF
TGTGCCAGCAGCTTAGGCTCAGGATTAATTAACACTGAAGCTTTCTTT
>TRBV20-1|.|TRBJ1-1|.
CSARDNGAAFF
TGCAGTGCTAGAGATAACGGAGCTGCTTTCTTT
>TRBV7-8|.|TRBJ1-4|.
CASSRLIMSEKLFF
TGTGCCAGCAGCCGTTTAATAATGTCTGAAAAACTGTTTTTT
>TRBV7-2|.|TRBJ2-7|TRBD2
CASSLESGRGRQYF
TGTGCCAGCAGCTTAGAGAGCGGGAGGGGGAGGCAGTACTTC
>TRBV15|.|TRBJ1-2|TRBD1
CATRGTEQPFNYGYTF
TGTGCCACCAGGGGGACAGAACAACCATTTAACTATGGCTACACCTTC
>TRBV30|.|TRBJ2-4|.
CAWSLFQGLVKNIQYF
TGTGCCTGGAGTCTATTCCAGGGGCTTGTCAAAAACATTCAGTACTTC
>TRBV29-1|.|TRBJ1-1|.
CSVVSGTWDTEAFF
TGCAGCGTCGTTAGTGGGACTTGGGACACTGAAGCTTTCTTT
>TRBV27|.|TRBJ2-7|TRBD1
CASGRQGEYF
TGTGCCAGCGGCCGACAGGGGGAGTACTTC
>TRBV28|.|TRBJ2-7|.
CASSLRHGVDYEQYF
TGTGCCAGCTCCCTGAGGCATGGTGTTGACTACGAGCAGTACTTC
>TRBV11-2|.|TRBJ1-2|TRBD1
CASSPRDRRANYGYTF
TGTGCCAGCAGCCCGAGGGACAGGAGAGCTAACTATGGCTACACCTTC
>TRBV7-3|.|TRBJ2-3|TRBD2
CASSVSTPGTSEDTQYF
TGTGCCAGCAGCGTGTCCACTCCCGGGACTAGCGAGGATACGCAGTATTTT
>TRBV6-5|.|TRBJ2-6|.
CASTRAASGANVLTF
TGTGCCAGCACCCGGGCCGCCTCTGGGGCCAACGTCCTGACTTTC
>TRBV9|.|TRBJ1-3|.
CASSVGTGAYGNTIYF
TGTGCCAGCAGCGTAGGGACGGGGGCTTATGGAAACACCATATATTTT
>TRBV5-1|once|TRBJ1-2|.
CASSLYQSNYGYTF
TGCGCCAGCAGCTTGTATCAGAGCAACTATGGCTACACCTTC
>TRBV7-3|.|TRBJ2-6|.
CASRDSGANVLTF
TGTGCCAGCAGAGACTCTGGGGCCAACGTCCTGACTTTC
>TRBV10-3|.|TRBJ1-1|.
CAIRPFLGGEAFF
TGTGCCATCAGGCCTTTCTTAGGGGGTGAAGCTTTCTTT
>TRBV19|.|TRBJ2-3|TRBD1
CASSMVYWDRGADTQYF
TGTGCCAGTAGTATGGTCTATTGGGACAGGGGGGCAGATACGCAGTATTTT
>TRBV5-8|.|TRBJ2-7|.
CASSRRVSPYEQYF
TGTGCCAGCAGCCGGCGGGTCTCCCCCTACGAGCAGTACTTC
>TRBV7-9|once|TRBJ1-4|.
CASSYQGSTNEKLFF
TGTGCCAGCAGTTATCAGGGGAGCACTAATGAAAAACTGTTTTTT
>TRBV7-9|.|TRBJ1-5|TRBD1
CASSPTGDNQPQHF
TGTGCCAGCAGCCCCACAGGGGACAATCAGCCCCAGCATTTT
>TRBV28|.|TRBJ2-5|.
CASSLPGLQETQYF
TGTGCCAGCAGTTTACCGGGACTGCAAGAGACCCAGTACTTC